This entry concerns a single TCR beta chain. Its cognate antigen is unknown. This sample was taken from a study of molecular identifiers for immune sequencing clone quantification. General observations from the study: Jurkat TCR RNA that was spiked in from one cell was reportedly detectable among 950,000 to 1,000,000 naive cells.

V gave up 2 bases and J gave up 2 bases; unmatched junction bases: 9. The CDR3 is 17 amino acids. Germline values: CDR1 MNHEY, CDR2 SVGAGI. Bulk TCR libraries used previously described methods and listed TCR primers. Each CDR3 protein is one row after TCRdb ran MiXCR on the PCR reads. The sample lists 60,000 to 75,000 distinct CDR3 sequences, around a fifth seen once, with more than 1.2% in the top ten. The receptor was derived from a human donor in good health. Some libraries in this study had Jurkat cell RNA spiked in. Sequencing was done on a sample of naive CD8+ T cells from blood, with Jurkat cell RNA spiked in. Subset in this sample: FACS-sorted CD8+CD4-CCR7+CD45RA+ naive T cells. The J gene is TRBJ2-1, the V gene TRBV6-5; 7 bases map to TRBD2. The CDR3 nucleotides read TGTGCCAGCAGTTACCCGACTCTAGCGGCTACCTACAATGAGCAGTTCTTC. As protein: CASSYPTLAATYNEQFF.